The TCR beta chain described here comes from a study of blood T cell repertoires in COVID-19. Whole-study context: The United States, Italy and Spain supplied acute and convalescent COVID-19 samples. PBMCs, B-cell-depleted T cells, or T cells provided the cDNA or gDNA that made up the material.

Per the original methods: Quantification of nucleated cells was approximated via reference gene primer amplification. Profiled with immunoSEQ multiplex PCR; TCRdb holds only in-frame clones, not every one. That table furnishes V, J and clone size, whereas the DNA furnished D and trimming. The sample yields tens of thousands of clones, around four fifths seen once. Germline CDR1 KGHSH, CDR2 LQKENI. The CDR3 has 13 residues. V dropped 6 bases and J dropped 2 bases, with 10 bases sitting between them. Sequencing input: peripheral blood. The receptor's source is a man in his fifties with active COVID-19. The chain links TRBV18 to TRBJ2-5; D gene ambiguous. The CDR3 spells CASSRTQQETQYF. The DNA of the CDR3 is TGTGCCAGCTCCCGAACACAACAAGAGACCCAGTACTTC.